A single sample gave rise to the 27 T cell receptor beta chains below, sequenced in a study of T cell repertoires in aging, cancer and after chemotherapy. Rearranged V-D-J TRB sequences were amplified with a mixed TRB-A/B primer pool. TCRdb used MiXCR to reprocess the multiplex PCR reads, holding one entry per CDR3 protein. The sample includes fewer than 7,500 distinct CDR3 sequences, around 41% of them seen just once. Peripheral blood genomic DNA, not sorted cells or RNA, was the template. The material sequenced was blood. The receptors originated from a human donor in good health.

This chain connects TRBV11-1 to TRBJ2-1; possible D gene TRBD2, 7 bases. CDR1 and CDR2 (germline): SGHAT, FQDESV (reference sequence). This CDR3 comprises 16 residues. Trimming cost V 5 bases and J 2 bases, with 16 bases left between them. Here the CDR3 DNA reads TGTGCCAGCAGCCTCCGGGGGGCAGGCCCCTACAATGAGCAGTTCTTC. Protein sequence: CASSLRGAGPYNEQFF. Full variable domain (missing parts from reference TRBV11-1 and TRBJ2-1): EAEVAQSPRYKITEKSQAVAFWCDPISGHATLYWYRQILGQGPELLVQFQDESVVDDSQLPKDRFSAERLKGVDSTLKIQPAELGDSAMYLCASSLRGAGPYNEQFFGPGTRLTVL.

The genes are TRBV6-2 or TRBV6-3 and TRBJ2-7; D gene unclear. The CDR3 length is 13 residues. Trimming removed 4 bases at V and 3 bases at J, with 10 bases between. CDR1 is MNHEY and CDR2 is SVGEGT in the germline V gene. CDR3 DNA: TGTGCCAGCAGTTGGAACACTCGCTACGAGCAGTACTTC. Protein product: CASSWNTRYEQYF.

The chain couples TRBV30 to TRBJ1-2; no clear D. With 3 bases removed from V and 4 bases from J, the gap between germline ends came to 12 bases. The CDR3 loop spans 13 amino acids. CDR1 is GTSNPN and CDR2 is SVGIG in the germline V gene (reference sequence). The DNA for the CDR3 is TGTGCCTGGAGCCTAGACACCATCTATGGCTACACCTTC. It yields the protein CAWSLDTIYGYTF. Drawing the rest from reference TRBV30 and TRBJ1-2, the complete variable domain is SQTIHQWPATLVQPVGSPLSLECTVEGTSNPNLYWYRQAAGRGLQLLFYSVGIGQISSEVPQNLSASRPQDRQFILSSKKLLLSDSGFYLCAWSLDTIYGYTFGSGTRLTVV.

The CDR3 loop reads CSLGPRDNQPQHF. The CDR3 DNA sequence: TGCAGCCTAGGGCCAAGGGACAATCAGCCCCAGCATTTT. V and J are TRBV29-1 and TRBJ1-5, with D unclear. Germline V gene data show CDR1 as SQVTM and CDR2 as ANQGSEA. The length of the CDR3 is 13 residues. Trimming left V 8 bases short and J 3 bases short, with 14 bases between.

CDR3: CASSFQGLQETQYF. CDR3 DNA: TGTGCCAGCAGCTTCCAGGGGCTCCAAGAGACCCAGTACTTC. The chain recombines TRBV5-6 with TRBJ2-5; D may be TRBD1 (6 bases). This CDR3 is 14 amino acids long. V shed 2 bases and J shed 1 base, with 9 bases lying between them. CDR1 and CDR2 from the germline V gene are SGHDT and YYEEEE.

Turning to this clonotype: Lacking the conserved final phenylalanine or tryptophan, this CDR3 likely reflects a read error. The DNA is omitted, as the CDR3 cannot be located on it reliably, and the CDR3 follows TCRdb's listing. This chain connects TRBV6-5 to TRBJ2-2. Inclusive of both ends, the CDR3 amounts to 13 amino acids. Germline V lookup: CDR1 MNHEY, CDR2 SVGAGI. The CDR3 sequence is CASRDGYTGELGG.

The rearrangement joins TRBV5-1 to TRBJ2-7, with TRBD2 matching 12 bases. With V trimmed by 4 bases and J by 6 bases, 5 bases remained unmatched. The CDR3 has 14 residues. Germline-derived CDR1 and CDR2 are SGHRS and YFSETQ. CDR3 nucleotides: TGCGCCAGCAGCCCGGGGACTAGCGGGCTCGAGCAGTACTTC. It yields the protein CASSPGTSGLEQYF.

The chain has TRBV6-2 or TRBV6-3 and TRBJ1-1; 7 bases map to TRBD1. Germline values: CDR1 MNHEY, CDR2 SVGEGT. Trimming cost V 6 bases and J 10 bases; bases outside gene matches: 5. The CDR3 loop spans 11 amino acids. CDR3 loop: CASRLGQRAFF. CDR3 sequence (DNA): TGTGCCAGCAGGCTGGGACAGCGAGCTTTCTTT.

V usage is TRBV6-2 or TRBV6-3 and J usage is TRBJ1-2; no clear D gene. The CDR3 spans 12 residues. The germline gives CDR1 MNHEY, CDR2 SVGEGT. The V gene lost 5 bases and the J gene lost 4 bases, with 8 bases spanning the gap. Written as DNA, the CDR3 is TGTGCCAGCAGTGAACCTATCTATGGCTACACCTTC. This encodes CASSEPIYGYTF.

The CDR3 bases are TGTGCCTGGACTGAGGGACCCGGAAACACCATATATTTT. This codes for CAWTEGPGNTIYF. The V call is TRBV30, the J call TRBJ1-3; possibly TRBD1 for D (5 bases). CDR1 is GTSNPN, CDR2 SVGIG, per germline (reference sequence). This CDR3 region has 13 residues. The V and J ends lost 4 bases and 4 bases respectively, with 11 bases between them.

This clonotype occurred a few times. The chain's CDR3 is CASSLFDYGYTF. CDR3 coding DNA: TGTGCCAGCAGTTTGTTTGACTATGGCTACACCTTC. The rearrangement joins TRBV12-3 or TRBV12-4 to TRBJ1-2; unclear D gene. V was cut by 3 bases and J by 3 bases, with 5 bases left in between. The CDR3 covers 12 residues.

This chain joins TRBV6-1 and TRBJ1-3; weak D call: TRBD1 (5 bases). The CDR3 has 15 residues. The germline V gene has CDR1 MNHNS and CDR2 SASEGT. Trimming removed 7 bases from V and 3 bases from J, with 16 bases in between. CDR3 residues: CASNIEGLVGNTIYF. CDR3 in DNA: TGTGCCAGCAATATTGAGGGACTAGTTGGAAACACCATATATTTT.

The chain carries TRBV6-5 and TRBJ2-1, with 9 nucleotides matching TRBD1. V dropped 6 bases and J dropped 2; count of bases not matched to a gene: 5. Germline values: CDR1 MNHEY, CDR2 SVGAGI. The CDR3 totals 15 residues. CDR3 loop: CASRPRQGAYNEQFF. The CDR3 coding sequence is TGTGCCAGCAGACCTAGACAGGGGGCCTACAATGAGCAGTTCTTC.

This chain links TRBV11-2 with TRBJ1-1; TRBD1 aligns across 8 bases. The CDR3 has 15 amino acids. The germline CDR1 and CDR2 sequences are SGHAT and FQNNGV. The V gene end was trimmed by 1 base and the J gene end by 9 bases; junction bases not matched to a gene: 10. CDR3 nucleotide sequence: TGTGCCAGCAGCTTAGTCGCCGACAGGGGTGCCAAAGCTTTCTTT. Protein: CASSLVADRGAKAFF.

The chain has TRBV7-6 and TRBJ2-5, with D possibly matching TRBD1 (6 bases). Germline V gene sequence: CDR1 SGHVS, CDR2 FNYEAQ. V was clipped by 5 bases and J by 5 bases, with 21 bases between them. The CDR3 sequence is 16 residues long. DNA for the CDR3: TGTGCCAGCAGCCCTCATAGGGACACCTCCCGGGAGACCCAGTACTTC. This translates into CASSPHRDTSRETQYF. The variable domain in full, with the rest retrieved from reference TRBV7-6 and TRBJ2-5, is GAGVSQSPRYKVTKRGQDVALRCDPISGHVSLYWYRQALGQGPEFLTYFNYEAQQDKSGLPNDRFSAERPEGSISTLTIQRTEQRDSAMYRCASSPHRDTSRETQYFGPGTRLLVL.

By share of the sample, this clonotype is medium-sized (0.01 to 0.1%). The chain joins TRBV18 to TRBJ2-2; D is ambiguous. CDR1 and CDR2 from the germline V gene are KGHSH and LQKENI. V lost 5 bases and J 14 bases, leaving 15 bases between the germline ends. CDR3 length: 12 residues. The CDR3 DNA follows: TGTGCCAGCTCAGCCACGTTGACAACCCTGTTTTTT. Amino acids: CASSATLTTLFF.

The chain is built from TRBV11-1 and TRBJ1-2; 10 bases align to TRBD1. J lost 3 bases, V lost 9 bases, and 10 bases had no gene match. The CDR3 covers 15 residues. In germline, CDR1 is SGHAT, CDR2 FQDESV (reference sequence). In nucleotides, the CDR3 is TGTGCCAGTAGTACCGAGGGACAGGGGCACTATGGCTACACCTTC. Protein sequence: CASSTEGQGHYGYTF.

This clonotype came up a few times. The V call is TRBV6-5, the J call TRBJ1-4, with unresolved D. The CDR3 is 14 residues long. Germline V gene sequence: CDR1 MNHEY, CDR2 SVGAGI. The V end was cut by 6 bases, the J end by 4 bases, with 12 bases between. The CDR3 DNA reads TGTGCCAGCAGCGAAGAGGCCTTTAATGAAAAACTGTTTTTT. As protein: CASSEEAFNEKLFF.

V is TRBV6-1 and J is TRBJ1-2; D unclear. The germline gives CDR1 MNHNS, CDR2 SASEGT. The CDR3 covers 12 residues. The germline V and J ends were trimmed by 5 bases and 5 bases, with 9 bases remaining between them. Here the CDR3 DNA reads TGTGCCAGCAGTATCCAAGAGTATGGCTACACCTTC. Amino acid sequence: CASSIQEYGYTF.

This clonotype turned up a few times. The chain is built from TRBV6-5 and TRBJ2-3, with 7 bases fitting TRBD2. V lost 6 bases, J lost 2 bases, and 5 bases stayed unmatched. Germline CDR1 MNHEY, CDR2 SVGAGI. The CDR3 sequence is 14 residues long. The CDR3 reads CASSSSGDTDTQYF. The DNA of the CDR3 is TGTGCCAGCAGCTCAAGCGGGGACACAGATACGCAGTATTTT.

The chain links TRBV5-6 to TRBJ2-5; no clear D. The CDR3 is 14 amino acids. The germline CDR1 and CDR2 sequences are SGHDT and YYEEEE. The V end was cut by 2 bases, the J end by 5 bases, with 13 bases between. CDR3 amino acids: CASSFRALRETQYF. In DNA, the CDR3 is TGTGCCAGCAGCTTCCGGGCCCTTCGGGAGACCCAGTACTTC.

In its sample, this clonotype was seen a few times. This chain's CDR3 is CASSISQGSNQPQHF. The CDR3 coding sequence is TGTGCCAGTAGTATTTCGCAGGGTAGCAATCAGCCCCAGCATTTT. This chain uses TRBV19 with TRBJ1-5, with a tentative D call TRBD1 (5 bases). The CDR3 contains 15 residues. The V end lost 3 bases, the J end lost 0 bases, and 9 bases lay between the germline ends. CDR1 LNHDA and CDR2 SQIVND come from the germline V gene (reference sequence).

This clonotype was counted only a few times. V is TRBV29-1 and J is TRBJ2-3, with D maybe TRBD1 (6 bases). This CDR3 has 13 amino acids. The germline CDR1 and CDR2 sequences are SQVTM and ANQGSEA. Trimming removed 7 bases from V and 2 bases from J, with 13 bases in between. CDR3 DNA sequence: TGCAGCGCCCGACCAGGGGACACAGATACGCAGTATTTT. Residues: CSARPGDTDTQYF.

With respect to this clonotype: Being one base from a much bigger clone, this may be a read error. The V call is TRBV12-3 or TRBV12-4, the J call TRBJ1-4, with D hard to call. The CDR3 is 11 residues long. CDR3 nucleotide sequence: TGTGCCGGCAGTTTATCGGGAAAACTGTTTTTT. Translation gives CAGSLSGKLFF.

This clonotype was counted between two and nine times. The chain carries TRBV18 and TRBJ2-7, with 9 bases that match TRBD1. Germline assignment: CDR1 KGHSH and CDR2 LQKENI. This CDR3 has 16 amino acids. V lost 0 bases and J lost 3; bases outside the gene matches: 6. The CDR3 spells CASSPPGTGKVYEQYF. The CDR3 nucleotides read TGTGCCAGCTCACCACCTGGGACAGGGAAAGTCTACGAGCAGTACTTC.

The chain employs TRBV5-1 and TRBJ1-2, with unresolved D. The CDR3 runs to 13 residues. The germline gives CDR1 SGHRS, CDR2 YFSETQ. The ends were cut back, 3 bases at V and 7 bases at J, with 13 bases in the middle. CDR3 nucleotide sequence: TGCGCCAGCAGCTCCCGGACGGACGGTGGCTACACCTTC. This translates into CASSSRTDGGYTF.

This clonotype was seen only a few times. CDR3 region: CASSHREAASPLHF. CDR3 DNA sequence: TGTGCCAGCAGTCACAGGGAAGCGGCTTCACCCCTCCACTTT. The gene calls are TRBV6-5 and TRBJ1-6; D is perhaps TRBD1 (6 bases). Looked up from germline, CDR1 is MNHEY and CDR2 is SVGAGI. The CDR3 loop spans 14 amino acids. Trimming shortened V by 5 bases and J by 9 bases, and 14 bases separated the two germline ends.